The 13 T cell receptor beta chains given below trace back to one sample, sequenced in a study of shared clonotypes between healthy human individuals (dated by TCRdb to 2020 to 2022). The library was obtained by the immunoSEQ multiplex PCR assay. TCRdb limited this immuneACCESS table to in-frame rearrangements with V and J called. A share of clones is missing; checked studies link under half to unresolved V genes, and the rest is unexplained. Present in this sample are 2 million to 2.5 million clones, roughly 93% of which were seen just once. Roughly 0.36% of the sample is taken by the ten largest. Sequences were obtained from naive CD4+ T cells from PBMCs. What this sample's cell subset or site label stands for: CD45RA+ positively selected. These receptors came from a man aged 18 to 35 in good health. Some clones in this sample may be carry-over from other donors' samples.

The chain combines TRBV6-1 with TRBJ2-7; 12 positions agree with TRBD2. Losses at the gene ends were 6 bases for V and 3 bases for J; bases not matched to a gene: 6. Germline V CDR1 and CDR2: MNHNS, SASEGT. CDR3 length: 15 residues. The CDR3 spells CASRPTSGRYYEQYF. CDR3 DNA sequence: TGTGCCAGCAGACCTACTAGCGGGAGGTACTACGAGCAGTACTTC.

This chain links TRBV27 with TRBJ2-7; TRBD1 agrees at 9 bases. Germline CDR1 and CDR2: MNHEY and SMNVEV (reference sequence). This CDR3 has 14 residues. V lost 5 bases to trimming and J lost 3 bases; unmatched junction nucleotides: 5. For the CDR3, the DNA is TGTGCCAGCAGTAACCGGGACAGGGTCTACGAGCAGTACTTC. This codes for CASSNRDRVYEQYF.

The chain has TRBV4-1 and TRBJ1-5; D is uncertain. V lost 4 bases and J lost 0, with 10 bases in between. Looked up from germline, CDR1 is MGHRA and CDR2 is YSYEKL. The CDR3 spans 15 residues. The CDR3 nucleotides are TGCGCCAGCAGCCCCCAGAGTTATAGCAATCAGCCCCAGCATTTT. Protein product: CASSPQSYSNQPQHF.

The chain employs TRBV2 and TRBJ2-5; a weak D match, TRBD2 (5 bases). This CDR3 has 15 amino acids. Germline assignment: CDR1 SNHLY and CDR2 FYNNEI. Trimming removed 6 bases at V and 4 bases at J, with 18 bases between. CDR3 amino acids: CASSGNSKAGETQYF. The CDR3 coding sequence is TGTGCCAGCAGCGGCAATTCCAAGGCGGGAGAGACCCAGTACTTC.

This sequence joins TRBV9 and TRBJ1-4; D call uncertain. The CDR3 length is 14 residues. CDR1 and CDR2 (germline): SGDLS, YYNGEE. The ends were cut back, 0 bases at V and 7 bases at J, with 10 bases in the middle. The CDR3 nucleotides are TGTGCCAGCAGCGTAGACGGGCCGAGTGAAAAACTGTTTTTT. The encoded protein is CASSVDGPSEKLFF.

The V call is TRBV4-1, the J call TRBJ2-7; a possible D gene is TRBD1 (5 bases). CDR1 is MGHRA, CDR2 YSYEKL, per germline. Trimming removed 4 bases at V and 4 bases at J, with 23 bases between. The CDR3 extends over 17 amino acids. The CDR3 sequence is CASSPEGDSRFWYEQYF. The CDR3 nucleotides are TGCGCCAGCAGCCCCGAAGGCGACAGTCGCTTTTGGTACGAGCAGTACTTC.

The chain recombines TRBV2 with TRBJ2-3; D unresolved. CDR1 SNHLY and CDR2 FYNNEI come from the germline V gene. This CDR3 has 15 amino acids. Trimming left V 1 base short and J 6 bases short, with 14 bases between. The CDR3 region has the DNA TGTGCCAGCAGTGAAGGGCGACACCCCACGGATACGCAGTATTTT. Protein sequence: CASSEGRHPTDTQYF.

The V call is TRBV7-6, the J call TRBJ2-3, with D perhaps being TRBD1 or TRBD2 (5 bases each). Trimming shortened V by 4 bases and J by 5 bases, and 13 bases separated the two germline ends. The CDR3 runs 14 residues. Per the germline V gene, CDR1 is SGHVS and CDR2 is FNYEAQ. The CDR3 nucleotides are TGTGCCAGCAGCTCTCCCCGGGACGGAGATACGCAGTATTTT. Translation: CASSSPRDGDTQYF.

CDR3 sequence reads: CASGLSSGNTIYF. The DNA for the CDR3 is TGTGCCAGCGGGTTAAGCTCTGGAAACACCATATATTTT. The chain links TRBV7-9 to TRBJ1-3; no clear D. The CDR3 spans 13 residues. Trimming pared 8 bases from V and 0 bases from J, leaving 8 bases between. Germline values: CDR1 SEHNR, CDR2 FQNEAQ (reference sequence).

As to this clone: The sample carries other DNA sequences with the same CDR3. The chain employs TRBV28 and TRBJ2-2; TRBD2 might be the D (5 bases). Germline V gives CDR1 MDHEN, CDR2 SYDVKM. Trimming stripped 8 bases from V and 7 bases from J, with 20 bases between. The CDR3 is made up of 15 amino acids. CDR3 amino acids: CASSLRALRDGELFF. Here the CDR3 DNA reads TGTGCCAGCTCCCTTCGGGCCCTACGGGACGGGGAGCTGTTTTTT.

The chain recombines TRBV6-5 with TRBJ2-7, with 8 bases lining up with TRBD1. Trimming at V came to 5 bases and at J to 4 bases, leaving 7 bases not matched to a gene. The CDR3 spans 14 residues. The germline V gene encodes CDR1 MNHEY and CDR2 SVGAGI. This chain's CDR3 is CASSPRQGRYEQYF. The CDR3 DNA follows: TGTGCCAGCAGTCCCCGACAGGGGCGGTACGAGCAGTACTTC.

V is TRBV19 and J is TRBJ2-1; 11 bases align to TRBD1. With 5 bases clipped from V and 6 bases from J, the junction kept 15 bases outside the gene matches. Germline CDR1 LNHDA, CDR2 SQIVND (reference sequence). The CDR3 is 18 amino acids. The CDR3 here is CASSRTGGSAGSFNEQFF. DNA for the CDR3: TGTGCCAGTAGTCGGACAGGGGGCTCTGCGGGAAGTTTCAATGAGCAGTTCTTC.

The CDR3 protein is CASSAGRPITDTQYF. The DNA of the CDR3 is TGTGCCAGTAGTGCGGGACGGCCGATCACAGATACGCAGTATTTT. The chain joins TRBV19 to TRBJ2-3; weak D call: TRBD2 (6 bases). Germline CDR1 LNHDA, CDR2 SQIVND (reference sequence). V dropped 5 bases and J dropped 2 bases, with 14 bases sitting between them. The CDR3 is 15 residues long.